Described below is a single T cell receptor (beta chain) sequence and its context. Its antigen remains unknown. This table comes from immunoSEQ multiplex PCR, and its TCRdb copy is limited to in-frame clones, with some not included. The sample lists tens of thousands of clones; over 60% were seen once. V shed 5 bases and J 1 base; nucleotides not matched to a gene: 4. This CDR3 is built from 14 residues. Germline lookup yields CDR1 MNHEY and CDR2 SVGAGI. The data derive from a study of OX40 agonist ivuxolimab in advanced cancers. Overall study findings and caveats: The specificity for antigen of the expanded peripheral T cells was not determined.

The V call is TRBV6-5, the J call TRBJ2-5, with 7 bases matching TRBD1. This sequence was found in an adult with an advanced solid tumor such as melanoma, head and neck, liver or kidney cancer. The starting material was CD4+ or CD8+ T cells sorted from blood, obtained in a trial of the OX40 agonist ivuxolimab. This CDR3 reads CASSLGQSQETQYF. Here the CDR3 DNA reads TGTGCCAGCAGTCTGGGACAGTCCCAAGAGACCCAGTACTTC.